The entry that follows covers one TCR beta chain sequence. Its antigen remains unknown. A junction boundary mismatches the germline segment, possibly from a read error. This sample is part of a study of T cell repertoires in cytomegalovirus infection. CDR1 and CDR2 from the germline V gene are SGHVS and FQNEAQ. The CDR3 is made up of 15 amino acids. Each CDR3 protein is one row after TCRdb ran MiXCR on the reads. Of about 830,000 distinct CDR3 sequences in the sample, around a third were seen once. Sequencing was performed on cultured CD8+ T cells from PBMCs, taken from culture after CMV antigen stimulation. The origin of this receptor is a human donor in good health (CMV status not recorded). Some clones in this sample may be carry-over from other donors' samples. This chain links TRBV7-8 with TRBJ2-1, with a possible D match to TRBD2 (6 bases). The DNA of the CDR3 is TGTGTCAGCAGCTTAGACGGGGGCTCCTACAATGAGCAGTTCTTC. Translation: CVSSLDGGSYNEQFF.